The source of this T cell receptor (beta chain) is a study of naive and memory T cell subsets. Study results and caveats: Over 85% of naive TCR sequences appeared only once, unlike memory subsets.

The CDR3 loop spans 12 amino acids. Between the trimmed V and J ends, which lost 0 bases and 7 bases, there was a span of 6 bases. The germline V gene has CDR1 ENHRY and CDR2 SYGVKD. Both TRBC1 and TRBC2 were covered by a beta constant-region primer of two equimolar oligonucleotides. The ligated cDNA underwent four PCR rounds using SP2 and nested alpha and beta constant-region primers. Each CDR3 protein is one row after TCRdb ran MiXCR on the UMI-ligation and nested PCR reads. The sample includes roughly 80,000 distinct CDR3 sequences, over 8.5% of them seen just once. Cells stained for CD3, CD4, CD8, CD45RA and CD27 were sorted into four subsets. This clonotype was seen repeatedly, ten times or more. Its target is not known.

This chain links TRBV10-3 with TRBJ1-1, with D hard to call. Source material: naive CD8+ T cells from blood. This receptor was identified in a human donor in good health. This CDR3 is CAISESISEAFF. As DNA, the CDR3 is TGTGCCATCAGTGAGTCGATCAGTGAAGCTTTCTTT.